This is a list of T cell receptor beta chains from one sample in a study of blood T cell repertoires in COVID-19. Some clones are missing from TCRdb's copy, which holds only in-frame ones; the method was immunoSEQ multiplex PCR. Among 90,000 to 150,000 clones listed, around 89% were seen once. The sequenced sample was peripheral blood. The receptors come from a human donor with acute or convalescent COVID-19. The donor label of this sample is uncertain. Each CDR3 is given with its conserved first and last residue. Each record gives: clone size, V gene, D gene, J gene, CDR3 DNA, CDR3 protein. The D gene is left open where the match is weak. A clone size is listed for some rows: how often the clone was seen (once, few, many), or a class if it is expanded.

>-|TRBV30|-|TRBJ2-7
TGTGCCTGGACCCCCGATCCCGGAGACCCCTACGAGCAGTACTTC
CAWTPDPGDPYEQYF
>-|TRBV7-2|-|TRBJ2-7
TGTGCCAGCAGCTTAAACGTCAGGTCACCCTACGAGCAGTACTTC
CASSLNVRSPYEQYF
>-|TRBV19|-|TRBJ2-7
TGTGCCAGTAGTACCTCGGTCTCGTTTCCCTACGAGCAGTACTTC
CASSTSVSFPYEQYF
>-|TRBV19|-|TRBJ2-5
TGTGCCAGTAGTATTCCCTCTTCCCAAGAGACCCAGTACTTC
CASSIPSSQETQYF
>-|TRBV28|TRBD1|TRBJ1-6
TGTGCCAGCAGTTTATTACGGGACAGCTATAATTCACCCCTCCACTTT
CASSLLRDSYNSPLHF
>-|TRBV5-5|-|TRBJ1-5
TGTGCCAGCAGCCCGGGTACAGGAAGCAGCCAGCCCCAGCATTTT
CASSPGTGSSQPQHF
>-|TRBV19|-|TRBJ1-2
TGTGCCAGTAGTACACAGGGATATAACTATGGCTACACCTTC
CASSTQGYNYGYTF
>-|TRBV27|-|TRBJ1-3
TGTGCCAGCAGTCCCTCGGGGGGGCCTGGAAACACCATATATTTT
CASSPSGGPGNTIYF
>-|TRBV28|-|TRBJ2-7
TGTGCCAGCAGTTCACGGGGGACAGCCTCTCCTCGCTCCTACGAGCAGTACTTC
CASSSRGTASPRSYEQYF
>-|TRBV5-6|TRBD1|TRBJ1-4
TGTGCCAGCAGCTGGCGAGGCAGGGGGTATGAAAAACTGTTTTTT
CASSWRGRGYEKLFF
>-|TRBV19|TRBD1|TRBJ2-7
TGTGCCAGTAGTTATTCCGACAGGGGGAACGAGCAGTACTTC
CASSYSDRGNEQYF
>-|TRBV6-2/TRBV6-3|TRBD1|TRBJ2-1
TGTGCCAGCAGCACACAGGGGGCGAGGCCCAATGAGCAGTTCTTC
CASSTQGARPNEQFF
>-|TRBV4-1|TRBD1|TRBJ2-7
TGCGCCAGCAGCCAGACACAGGGGGCGGACTCCTACGAGCAGTACTTC
CASSQTQGADSYEQYF
>-|TRBV4-2|-|TRBJ1-3
TGTGCCAGCAGTCAACCGGGATCTGGAGGAAACACCATATATTTT
CASSQPGSGGNTIYF
>-|TRBV15|TRBD2|TRBJ2-3
TGTGCCACCAGCAGAGGGGGGTTTGCGGGACTAGTTGACTTT
CATSRGGFAGLVDF
>-|TRBV12-5|-|TRBJ1-2
TGTGCTAGTGGTTTGGTAGAGCAAGTGGGCTACACCTTC
CASGLVEQVGYTF
>-|TRBV28|-|TRBJ2-1
TGTGCCAGCGCAACAGGGAGACACAATGAGCAGTTCTTC
CASATGRHNEQFF
>-|TRBV13|TRBD2|TRBJ2-3
TGTGCCAGCAGCTTAGGCCGACTAGCGGGACGCACAGATACGCAGTATTTT
CASSLGRLAGRTDTQYF
>-|TRBV5-1|-|TRBJ1-1
TGCGCCAGCAGCATGGACAGCCCTTGGACTGAAGCTTTCTTT
CASSMDSPWTEAFF
>-|TRBV7-9|-|TRBJ1-4
TGTGCCAGCAGCTTAAGGGGAGGTGCTGAAAAACTGTTTTTT
CASSLRGGAEKLFF
>-|TRBV28|TRBD2|TRBJ2-7
TGTGCCAGCAGTTTAGCGGCTAGCGGGAGTCACGAGCAGTACTTC
CASSLAASGSHEQYF
>-|TRBV30|TRBD1|TRBJ1-2
TGTGCCTGCCGGGACAGGGGTCTGGAAGGCTACACCTTC
CACRDRGLEGYTF
>-|TRBV7-2|-|TRBJ2-3
TGTGCCAGCACCCCCGGGAGTGGCTCAGATACGCAGTATTTT
CASTPGSGSDTQYF
>-|TRBV11-2|TRBD2|TRBJ2-5
TGTGCCAGCAGCCGGACTAGCGGGGGGGCGTCAGAGACCCAGTACTTC
CASSRTSGGASETQYF
>once|TRBV7-2|-|TRBJ2-5
TGTGCCAGCAGCTTCTCCACAGCCCGGGAGACCCAGTACTTC
CASSFSTARETQYF
>-|TRBV11-1|-|TRBJ2-1
TGTGCCAGCAGCTTAGCGCAGGTCGAAGAGCAGTTCTTC
CASSLAQVEEQFF
>few|TRBV6-1|-|TRBJ1-1
TGTGCCAGCAGTGACGGACAGATGAACACTGAAGCTTTCTTT
CASSDGQMNTEAFF
>-|TRBV5-1|-|TRBJ2-1
TGCGCCAGCAGCTTCGGGCAGGGGTCCTACAATGAGCAGTTCTTC
CASSFGQGSYNEQFF
>-|TRBV6-5|TRBD1|TRBJ2-3
TGTGCCAGCAGTCAACAGGGGGTGAGCACAGATACGCAGTATTTT
CASSQQGVSTDTQYF
>-|TRBV7-3|TRBD1|TRBJ2-1
TGTGCCAGCAGCTTACAGGGGGCAAACAATGAGCAGTTCTTC
CASSLQGANNEQFF
>-|TRBV10-3|TRBD1|TRBJ1-3
TGTGCCATCAGTGATTCACAGGGGGACACTGGAAACACCATATATTTT
CAISDSQGDTGNTIYF
>-|TRBV28|TRBD1|TRBJ1-2
TGTGCCAGCAGTGCCGGGACAGGGATGATTCTAACGAGAGGCTACACCTTC
CASSAGTGMILTRGYTF
>-|TRBV2|-|TRBJ1-5
TGTGCCAGCAGTGAGGGGCAGGGAGGATTTCAGCCCCAGCATTTT
CASSEGQGGFQPQHF
>-|TRBV27|-|TRBJ1-2
TGTGCCAGCAGTCCGAACGACGGGGTCTATGGCTACACCTTC
CASSPNDGVYGYTF
>-|TRBV18|-|TRBJ2-7
TGTGCCAGCTCACCGGCGTCAGACAGAGTCTACGAGCAGTACTTC
CASSPASDRVYEQYF
>-|TRBV9|TRBD2|TRBJ2-1
TGTGCCAGCAGCGCCGGAATAGCGGGAGCTAAGTACAATGAGCAGTTCTTC
CASSAGIAGAKYNEQFF
>-|TRBV3-1/TRBV3-2|-|TRBJ2-1
TGTGCCAGCAGCCAAGGGCATGAGCAGTTCTTC
CASSQGHEQFF
>-|TRBV7-2|-|TRBJ1-1
TGTGCCAGCAGCTTAGTTTCAGGGATGAACACTGAAGCTTTCTTT
CASSLVSGMNTEAFF
>-|TRBV9|TRBD2|TRBJ2-2
TGTGCCAGCGGCCCTAGCGGGAGTTACACCGGGGAGCTGTTTTTT
CASGPSGSYTGELFF
>-|TRBV12-3/TRBV12-4|-|TRBJ1-5
TGTGCCAGCAGTTTAGGATATGCGCAGCCCCAGCATTTT
CASSLGYAQPQHF
>once|TRBV19|TRBD1|TRBJ2-5
TGTGCCAGTAGTACCCAGGGGGCCGGGGAGACCCAGTACTTC
CASSTQGAGETQYF
>-|TRBV20-1|TRBD2|TRBJ2-3
TGCAGTGCTAGTTCCCTAGCGGGGGAGAGCACAGATACGCAGTATTTT
CSASSLAGESTDTQYF
>-|TRBV19|TRBD1|TRBJ1-6
TGTGCCACCCGGGACAGGGTTACTTCACCCCTCCACTTT
CATRDRVTSPLHF
>-|TRBV7-9|TRBD2|TRBJ2-3
TGTGCCAGCAGCGCAGCGGGAGCTTCAGATACGCAGTATTTT
CASSAAGASDTQYF
>-|TRBV4-1|-|TRBJ2-6
TGCGCCAGCAGCCAGGCACAGGGACGGTCTGGGGCCAACGTCCTGACTTTC
CASSQAQGRSGANVLTF
>-|TRBV4-3|TRBD1|TRBJ2-1
TGCGCCAGCAGCCCCTCATACAGGGGAATGAGCTCCTACAATGAGCAGTTCTTC
CASSPSYRGMSSYNEQFF